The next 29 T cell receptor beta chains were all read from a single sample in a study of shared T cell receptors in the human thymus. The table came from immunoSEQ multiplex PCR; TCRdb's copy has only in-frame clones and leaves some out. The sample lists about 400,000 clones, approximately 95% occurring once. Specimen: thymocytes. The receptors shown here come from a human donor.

The CDR3 sequence is CASSPAEDGGSTLSYEQYF. The CDR3 DNA follows: TGCGCCAGCAGCCCCGCCGAGGACGGAGGTTCAACTCTCTCCTACGAGCAGTACTTC. V is TRBV4-1 and J is TRBJ2-7; a weak D match, TRBD2 (5 bases). The CDR3 is 19 amino acids. V was cut by 4 bases and J by 0 bases, with 25 bases left in between. The germline gives CDR1 MGHRA, CDR2 YSYEKL.

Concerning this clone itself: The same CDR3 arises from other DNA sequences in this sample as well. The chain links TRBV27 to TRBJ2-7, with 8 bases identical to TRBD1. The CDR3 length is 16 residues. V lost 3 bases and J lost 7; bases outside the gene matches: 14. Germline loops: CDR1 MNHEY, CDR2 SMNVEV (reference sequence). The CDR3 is CASSLRRRQGAKEQYF. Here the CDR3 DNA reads TGTGCCAGCAGTTTGCGCAGGCGGCAGGGGGCGAAAGAGCAGTACTTC.

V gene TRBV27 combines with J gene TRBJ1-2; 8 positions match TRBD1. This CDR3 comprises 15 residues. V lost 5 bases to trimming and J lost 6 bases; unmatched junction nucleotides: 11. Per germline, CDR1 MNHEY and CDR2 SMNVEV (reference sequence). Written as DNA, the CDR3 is TGTGCCAGCAGTATCGGACAGGGAAGGATGAATGGCTACACCTTC. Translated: CASSIGQGRMNGYTF.

In DNA form, the CDR3 reads TGTGCCAGCAGTCATTCAGGGGGGTTTAGGTCCTACAATGAGCAGTTCTTC. This gives the protein CASSHSGGFRSYNEQFF. The chain carries TRBV28 and TRBJ2-1; TRBD1 might be the D (7 bases). The CDR3 totals 17 residues. Germline CDR1 MDHEN, CDR2 SYDVKM. Trimming took off 5 bases at V and 1 base at J, with 18 bases between the two ends.

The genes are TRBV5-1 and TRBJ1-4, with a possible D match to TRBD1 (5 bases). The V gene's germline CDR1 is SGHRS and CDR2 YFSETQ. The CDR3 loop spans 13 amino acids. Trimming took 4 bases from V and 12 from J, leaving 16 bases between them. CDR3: CASSILCGGELFF. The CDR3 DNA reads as TGCGCCAGCAGCATCCTCTGTGGGGGGGAACTGTTTTTT. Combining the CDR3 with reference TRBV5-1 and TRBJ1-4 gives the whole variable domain KAGVTQTPRYLIKTRGQQVTLSCSPISGHRSVSWYQQTPGQGLQFLFEYFSETQRNKGNFPGRFSGRQFSNSRSEMNVSTLELGDSALYLCASSILCGGELFFGSGTQLSVL.

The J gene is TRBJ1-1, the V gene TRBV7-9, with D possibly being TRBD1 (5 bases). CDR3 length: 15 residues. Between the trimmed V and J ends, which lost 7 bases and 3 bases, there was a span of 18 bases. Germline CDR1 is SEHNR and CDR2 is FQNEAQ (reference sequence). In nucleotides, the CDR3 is TGTGCCAGCATCCTTCAGGGAGGCATGGACACTGAAGCTTTCTTT. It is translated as CASILQGGMDTEAFF.

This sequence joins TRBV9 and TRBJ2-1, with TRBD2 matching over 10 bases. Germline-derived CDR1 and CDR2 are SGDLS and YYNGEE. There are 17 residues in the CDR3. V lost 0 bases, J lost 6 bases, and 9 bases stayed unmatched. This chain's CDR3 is CASSVDLSSSGSNEQFF. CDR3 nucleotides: TGTGCCAGCAGCGTAGATCTATCCTCTAGCGGGAGCAATGAGCAGTTCTTC.

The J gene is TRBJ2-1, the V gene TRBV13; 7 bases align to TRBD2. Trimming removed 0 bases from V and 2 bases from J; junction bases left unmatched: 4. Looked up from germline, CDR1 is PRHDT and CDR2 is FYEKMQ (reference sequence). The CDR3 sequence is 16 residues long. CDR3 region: CASSLGPGRPYNEQFF. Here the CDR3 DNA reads TGTGCCAGCAGCTTAGGCCCCGGGAGGCCCTACAATGAGCAGTTCTTC.

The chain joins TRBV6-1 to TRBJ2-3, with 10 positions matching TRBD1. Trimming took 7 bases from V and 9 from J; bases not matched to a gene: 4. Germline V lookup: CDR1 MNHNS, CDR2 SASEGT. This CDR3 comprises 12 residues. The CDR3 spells CASTGGQGTQYF. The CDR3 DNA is TGTGCCAGCACCGGGGGACAGGGGACGCAGTATTTT.

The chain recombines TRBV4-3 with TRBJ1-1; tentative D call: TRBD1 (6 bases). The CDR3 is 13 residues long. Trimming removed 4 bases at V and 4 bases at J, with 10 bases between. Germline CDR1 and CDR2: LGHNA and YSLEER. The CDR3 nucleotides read TGCGCCAGCAGCCCCGGACAGCGCACTGAAGCTTTCTTT. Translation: CASSPGQRTEAFF.

The CDR3 coding sequence is TGTGCCAGCAGCCAAGATGCGGGCGGGTTTAGTCAGCCCCAGCATTTT. It is translated as CASSQDAGGFSQPQHF. The rearrangement uses TRBV4-2 and TRBJ1-5; D gene ambiguous. The CDR3 is 16 amino acids. From germline, CDR1 is LGHNA and CDR2 YNFKEQ. Trimming shortened V by 0 bases and J by 6 bases, and 15 bases separated the two germline ends.

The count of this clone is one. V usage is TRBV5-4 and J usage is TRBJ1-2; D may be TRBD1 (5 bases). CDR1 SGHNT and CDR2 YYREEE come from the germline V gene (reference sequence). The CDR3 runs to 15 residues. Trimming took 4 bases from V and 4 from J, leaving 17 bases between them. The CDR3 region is CASSGWDPRGYGYTF. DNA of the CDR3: TGTGCCAGCAGCGGATGGGACCCCCGGGGCTATGGCTACACCTTC.

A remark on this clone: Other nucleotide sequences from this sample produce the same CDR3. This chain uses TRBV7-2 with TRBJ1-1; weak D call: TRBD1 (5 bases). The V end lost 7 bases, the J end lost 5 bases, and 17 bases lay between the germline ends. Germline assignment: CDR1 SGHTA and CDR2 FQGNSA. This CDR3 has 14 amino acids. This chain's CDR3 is CASTPGQGRTEAFF. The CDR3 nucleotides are TGTGCCAGCACGCCCGGTCAGGGAAGGACTGAAGCTTTCTTT.

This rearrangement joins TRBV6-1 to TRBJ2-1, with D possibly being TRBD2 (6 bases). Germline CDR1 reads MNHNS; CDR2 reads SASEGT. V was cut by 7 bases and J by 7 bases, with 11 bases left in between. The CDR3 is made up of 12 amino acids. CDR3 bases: TGTGCCAGCACAGGCGGGGTTAATGAGCAGTTCTTC. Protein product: CASTGGVNEQFF.

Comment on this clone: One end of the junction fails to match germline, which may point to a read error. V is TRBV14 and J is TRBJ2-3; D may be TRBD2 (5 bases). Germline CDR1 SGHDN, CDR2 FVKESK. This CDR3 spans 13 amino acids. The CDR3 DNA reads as TGTGCCAGCAGCCAAGATCGACGGGGTCCATTGGATTTT. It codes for CASSQDRRGPLDF.

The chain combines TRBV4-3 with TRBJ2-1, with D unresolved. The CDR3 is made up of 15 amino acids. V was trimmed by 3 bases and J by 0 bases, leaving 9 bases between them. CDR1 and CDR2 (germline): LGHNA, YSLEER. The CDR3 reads CASSHIGDSYNEQFF. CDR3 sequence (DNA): TGCGCCAGCAGCCACATCGGAGACTCCTACAATGAGCAGTTCTTC.

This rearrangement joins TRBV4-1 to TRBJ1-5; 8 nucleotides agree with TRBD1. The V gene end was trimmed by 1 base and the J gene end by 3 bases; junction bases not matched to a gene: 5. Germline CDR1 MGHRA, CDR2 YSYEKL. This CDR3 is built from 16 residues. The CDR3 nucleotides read TGCGCCAGCAGCCAAGCGCAGGGGGCTTACAATCAGCCCCAGCATTTT. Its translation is CASSQAQGAYNQPQHF.

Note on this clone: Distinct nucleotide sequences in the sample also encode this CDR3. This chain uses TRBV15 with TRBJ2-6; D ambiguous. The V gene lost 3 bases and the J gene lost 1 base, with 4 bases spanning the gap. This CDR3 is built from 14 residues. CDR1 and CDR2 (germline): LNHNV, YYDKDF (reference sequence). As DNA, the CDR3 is TGTGCCACCAGCAGGGGTTCTGGGGCCAACGTCCTGACTTTC. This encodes CATSRGSGANVLTF.

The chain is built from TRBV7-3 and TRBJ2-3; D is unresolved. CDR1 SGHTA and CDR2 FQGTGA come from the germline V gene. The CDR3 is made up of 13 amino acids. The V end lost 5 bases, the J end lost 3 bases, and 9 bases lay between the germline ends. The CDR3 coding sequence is TGTGCCAGCAGCCGGGTGGGGACAGATACGCAGTATTTT. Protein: CASSRVGTDTQYF.

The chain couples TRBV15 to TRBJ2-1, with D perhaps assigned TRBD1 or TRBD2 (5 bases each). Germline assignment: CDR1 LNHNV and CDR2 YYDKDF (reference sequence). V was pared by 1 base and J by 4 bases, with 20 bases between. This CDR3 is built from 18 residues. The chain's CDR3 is CATSRVGTSLGIYNEQFF. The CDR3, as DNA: TGTGCCACCAGCAGAGTTGGGACGTCGTTGGGGATATACAATGAGCAGTTCTTC.

The CDR3 DNA is TGTGCCAGCAGCTCCGGACTGAAAAAAGAGACCCAGTACTTC. Translation: CASSSGLKKETQYF. The chain has TRBV11-1 and TRBJ2-5, with D possibly TRBD2 on 5 matching bases. The germline V gene encodes CDR1 SGHAT and CDR2 FQDESV (reference sequence). CDR3 length: 14 residues. The V and J ends lost 4 bases and 3 bases respectively, with 12 bases between them.

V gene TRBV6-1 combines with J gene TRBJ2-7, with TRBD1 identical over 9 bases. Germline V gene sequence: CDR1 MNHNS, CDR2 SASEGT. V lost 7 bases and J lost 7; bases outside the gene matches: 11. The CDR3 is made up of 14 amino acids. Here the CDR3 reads CASNPTGGDREQYF. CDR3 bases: TGTGCCAGCAATCCGACAGGGGGAGATAGGGAGCAGTACTTC.

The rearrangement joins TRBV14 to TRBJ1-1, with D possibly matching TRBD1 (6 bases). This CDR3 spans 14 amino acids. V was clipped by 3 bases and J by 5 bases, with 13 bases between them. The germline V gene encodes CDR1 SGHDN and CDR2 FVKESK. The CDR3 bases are TGTGCCAGCAGCCATGGTACAGGGAATACTGAAGCTTTCTTT. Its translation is CASSHGTGNTEAFF. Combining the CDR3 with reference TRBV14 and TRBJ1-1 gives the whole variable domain EAGVTQFPSHSVIEKGQTVTLRCDPISGHDNLYWYRRVMGKEIKFLLHFVKESKQDESGMPNNRFLAERTGGTYSTLKVQPAELEDSGVYFCASSHGTGNTEAFFGQGTRLTVV.

In DNA form, the CDR3 reads TGTGCCAGCAGCTTACCCCCGGGAGGTACCTACGAGCAGTACTTC. The encoded protein is CASSLPPGGTYEQYF. V usage is TRBV7-9 and J usage is TRBJ2-7, with TRBD2 matching over 7 bases. Germline-derived CDR1 and CDR2 are SEHNR and FQNEAQ (reference sequence). The CDR3 spans 15 residues. With 2 bases clipped from V and 2 bases from J, the junction kept 6 bases outside the gene matches.

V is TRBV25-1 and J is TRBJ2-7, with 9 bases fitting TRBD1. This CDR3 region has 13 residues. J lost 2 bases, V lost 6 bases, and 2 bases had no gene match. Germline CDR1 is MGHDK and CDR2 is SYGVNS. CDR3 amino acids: CASRRQGAYEQYF. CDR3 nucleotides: TGTGCCAGCAGGCGACAGGGGGCCTACGAGCAGTACTTC.

The CDR3 coding sequence is TGTGCCAGCAAAGCTGGGGACAGGGGACGAGAGACCCAGTACTTC. Its translation is CASKAGDRGRETQYF. The J gene is TRBJ2-5, the V gene TRBV27; 10 bases map to TRBD1. Germline loops: CDR1 MNHEY, CDR2 SMNVEV (reference sequence). This CDR3 comprises 15 residues. V dropped 7 bases and J dropped 4; count of bases not matched to a gene: 9.

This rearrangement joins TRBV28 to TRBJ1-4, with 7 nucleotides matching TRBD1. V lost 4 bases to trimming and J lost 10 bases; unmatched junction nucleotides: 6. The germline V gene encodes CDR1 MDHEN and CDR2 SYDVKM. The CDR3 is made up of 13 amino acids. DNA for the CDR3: TGTGCCAGCAGTTCCCAGGACAGGAGAAAACTGTTTTTT. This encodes CASSSQDRRKLFF.

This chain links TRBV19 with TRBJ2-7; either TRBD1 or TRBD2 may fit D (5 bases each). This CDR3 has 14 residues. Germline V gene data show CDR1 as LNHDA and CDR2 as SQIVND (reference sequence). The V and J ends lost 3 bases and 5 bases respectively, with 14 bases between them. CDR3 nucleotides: TGTGCCAGTAGTATCCCCGCAGGGCGGGACGAGCAGTACTTC. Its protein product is CASSIPAGRDEQYF.

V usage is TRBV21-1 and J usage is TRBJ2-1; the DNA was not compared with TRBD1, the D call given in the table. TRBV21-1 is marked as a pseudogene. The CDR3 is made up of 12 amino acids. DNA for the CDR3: TGTGCCAGCTCCAACAGGAACAATGAGCAGTTCTTC. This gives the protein CASSNRNNEQFF.